Below, 25 T cell receptor beta chains from the same sample are listed, as sequenced in a study of cytomegalovirus exposure and HLA in healthy donors (dated 2017 in TCRdb). Library method: the immunoSEQ multiplex PCR assay. A mixture of 60 forward primers for TCR Vbeta segments and 13 reverse primers for TCR Jbeta segments was used in the multiplex PCR. TCRdb took this table from immuneACCESS and kept in-frame rearrangements with V and J called. Such tables lack part of the clones; where checked against another copy, unresolved V genes explain under half of the gap, and the rest is unexplained. Recorded for this sample are 100,000 to 150,000 clones; about 83% of them occurred a single time. About 3% of the sample lies in the top ten. Source material: PBMCs. The source is a man under 40 in good health and CMV-seronegative.

The sample holds one count of this clone. The chain uses TRBV18 and TRBJ2-7, with D possibly being TRBD2 (7 bases). Per the germline V gene, CDR1 is KGHSH and CDR2 is LQKENI. The CDR3 has 16 amino acids. V was clipped by 3 bases and J by 3 bases, with 18 bases between them. CDR3: CASSPTGGPLVYEQYF. The CDR3 nucleotides read TGTGCCAGCTCACCCACCGGGGGGCCATTGGTCTACGAGCAGTACTTC.

V and J are TRBV5-1 and TRBJ2-7; 9 bases agree with TRBD1. Germline V lookup: CDR1 SGHRS, CDR2 YFSETQ. The CDR3 loop spans 14 amino acids. V shed 5 bases, J shed 1 base, and the junction held 4 bases outside the gene matches. The CDR3 loop is CASSIQGASYEQYF. The CDR3 DNA reads as TGCGCCAGCAGTATACAGGGGGCGTCCTACGAGCAGTACTTC.

This chain links TRBV12-5 with TRBJ2-7; TRBD1 agrees at 7 bases. Germline CDR1 LGHNT, CDR2 FRNRAP. The length of the CDR3 is 14 residues. With 7 bases clipped from V and 0 bases from J, the junction kept 6 bases outside the gene matches. CDR3 amino acids: CASATSGGSYEQYF. The DNA for the CDR3 is TGTGCTAGTGCCACCTCAGGGGGCTCCTACGAGCAGTACTTC.

The genes are TRBV29-1 and TRBJ2-2; 10 nucleotides match TRBD2. CDR3 length: 17 residues. The ends lost 0 bases at V and 6 bases at J; junction bases unmatched: 10. From germline, CDR1 is SQVTM and CDR2 ANQGSEA. As DNA, the CDR3 is TGCAGCGTTGAAGAGGCCAGCGGGGGGGCTCTCCCCGGGGAGCTGTTTTTT. This encodes CSVEEASGGALPGELFF.

In this sample, this clone turned up once. V is TRBV19 and J is TRBJ1-2; D perhaps matches TRBD1 (6 bases). The germline V gene encodes CDR1 LNHDA and CDR2 SQIVND (reference sequence). Trimming took off 3 bases at V and 3 bases at J, with 14 bases between the two ends. The CDR3 contains 15 residues. CDR3 protein: CASSIAGTQDYGYTF. The CDR3 DNA sequence: TGTGCCAGTAGTATCGCCGGGACACAAGACTATGGCTACACCTTC. The whole variable domain, filled in from reference TRBV19 and TRBJ1-2, reads DGGITQSPKYLFRKEGQNVTLSCEQNLNHDAMYWYRQDPGQGLRLIYYSQIVNDFQKGDIAEGYSVSREKKESFPLTVTSAQKNPTAFYLCASSIAGTQDYGYTFGSGTRLTVV.

The chain has TRBV5-5 and TRBJ2-7, with 13 bases aligning to TRBD2. The CDR3 contains 12 residues. The germline V gene has CDR1 SGHKS and CDR2 YYEKEE (reference sequence). Germline trimming cut 2 bases from V and 11 bases from J; bases unmatched to any gene: 1. The CDR3 nucleotides are TGTGCCAGCAGCTTACTAGCGGGAGGGGAGTACTTC. It is translated as CASSLLAGGEYF.

A note on this clone: In the same sample, other DNA sequences code for this CDR3. This chain connects TRBV2 to TRBJ1-1; TRBD1 matches at 8 bases. This CDR3 has 12 residues. The trim removed 5 bases at V and 4 bases at J, leaving 0 bases unmatched. Germline lookup yields CDR1 SNHLY and CDR2 FYNNEI. CDR3 in DNA: TGTGCCAGCAGTACAGGGGGCACTGAAGCTTTCTTT. This sequence encodes CASSTGGTEAFF.

This chain connects TRBV7-2 to TRBJ2-2, with D perhaps matching TRBD2 (6 bases). The CDR3 is 15 amino acids. Germline CDR1 SGHTA, CDR2 FQGNSA. V lost 3 bases and J 4 bases, leaving 12 bases between the germline ends. In DNA, the CDR3 is TGTGCCAGCAGCTTTGGGGGGATCGTCACCGGGGAGCTGTTTTTT. It yields the protein CASSFGGIVTGELFF.

Comments on this clone: A junction end diverges from the germline sequence, so it may reflect a read error. The V gene is TRBV5-1, the J gene TRBJ2-3; tentatively, D is TRBD2 (5 bases). This CDR3 has 15 residues. Per germline, CDR1 SGHRS and CDR2 YFSETQ. The CDR3 reads CASNLGGRVTDTQYF. CDR3 in DNA: TGCGCCAGCAACTTGGGTGGGCGGGTCACAGATACGCAGTATTTT.

The chain joins TRBV6-1 to TRBJ2-7; TRBD2 matches 12 bases. This CDR3 is built from 15 residues. Trimming removed 5 bases from V and 6 bases from J; junction bases left unmatched: 8. Germline CDR1 reads MNHNS; CDR2 reads SASEGT. The CDR3 sequence: CASSPTSGSPLEQYF. The CDR3 DNA reads TGTGCCAGCAGTCCGACTAGCGGGAGTCCCCTCGAGCAGTACTTC.

The chain uses TRBV11-1 and TRBJ1-6; 7 bases align to TRBD1. Trimming removed 6 bases from V and 8 bases from J; junction bases left unmatched: 7. The germline V gene encodes CDR1 SGHAT and CDR2 FQDESV (reference sequence). The CDR3 runs 14 residues. The CDR3 protein is CASRPRDRDSPLHF. The CDR3, as DNA: TGTGCCAGCAGACCCCGGGACAGAGATTCACCCCTCCACTTT.

In DNA form, the CDR3 reads TGTGCCAGCAGTGGAACCTTGACAGGGGGCGTACGTAATCAGCCCCAGCATTTT. Its protein product is CASSGTLTGGVRNQPQHF. The V gene is TRBV2, the J gene TRBJ1-5; TRBD1 matches 10 bases. The CDR3 totals 18 residues. Per germline, CDR1 SNHLY and CDR2 FYNNEI. V dropped 4 bases and J dropped 4; count of bases not matched to a gene: 13.

Note on this clone: Relative to the germline gene, one junction end is altered; a read error may explain this. The V and J genes are TRBV11-3 and TRBJ1-2, with D maybe TRBD1 (6 bases). Germline CDR1 is SGHNT and CDR2 is YENEEA. There are 18 residues in the CDR3. DNA of the CDR3: TGTGCCAGCAACTTAGGTGGGGGCCGCCGTATTACCCCGTATGGCTACACCTTC. Translated, it gives CASNLGGGRRITPYGYTF. Full variable domain (outside the CDR3, taken from reference TRBV11-3 and TRBJ1-2): EAGVVQSPRYKIIEKKQPVAFWCNPISGHNTLYWYLQNLGQGPELLIRYENEEAVDDSQLPKDRFSAERLKGVDSTLKIQPAELGDSAVYLCASNLGGGRRITPYGYTFGSGTRLTVV.

The chain links TRBV5-5 to TRBJ2-7; 13 bases line up with TRBD2. The V segment lost 0 bases and the J segment 7 bases; nucleotides outside the gene matches: 4. This CDR3 is built from 15 residues. The germline gives CDR1 SGHKS, CDR2 YYEKEE (reference sequence). The CDR3, as DNA: TGTGCCAGCAGCTTGGGGACTAGCGGGAGCCTAGAGCAGTACTTC. It codes for CASSLGTSGSLEQYF. Full variable domain (remainder filled in from reference TRBV5-5 and TRBJ2-7): DAGVTQSPTHLIKTRGQQVTLRCSPISGHKSVSWYQQVLGQGPQFIFQYYEKEERGRGNFPDRFSARQFPNYSSELNVNALLLGDSALYLCASSLGTSGSLEQYFGPGTRLTVT.

The chain is built from TRBV25-1 and TRBJ1-4, with 7 bases fitting TRBD1. The junction had 11 bases not matched to a gene; V was cut back by 2 bases and J by 14 bases. This CDR3 region has 14 residues. Germline V gene sequence: CDR1 MGHDK, CDR2 SYGVNS. The CDR3 nucleotides read TGTGCCAGCAGTGAAGGGTTCCTACAGGGGTCCCTGTTTTTT. The encoded protein is CASSEGFLQGSLFF.

The V and J genes are TRBV9 and TRBJ2-3; D ambiguous. CDR3 length: 14 amino acids. Germline CDR1 reads SGDLS; CDR2 reads YYNGEE. Trimming removed 0 bases from V and 0 bases from J, with 5 bases in between. DNA of the CDR3: TGTGCCAGCAGCGTAGCCAGTAGCACAGATACGCAGTATTTT. Its translation: CASSVASSTDTQYF.

The genes are TRBV7-2 and TRBJ1-5; D unclear. The CDR3 totals 12 residues. Trimming removed 5 bases from V and 3 bases from J, with 5 bases in between. The germline CDR1 and CDR2 sequences are SGHTA and FQGNSA. The CDR3 loop reads CASSLYNQPQHF. The DNA for the CDR3 is TGTGCCAGCAGCCTCTACAATCAGCCCCAGCATTTT.

This chain joins TRBV29-1 and TRBJ1-1; D ambiguous. Germline lookup yields CDR1 SQVTM and CDR2 ANQGSEA. Trimming removed 2 bases at V and 0 bases at J, with 10 bases between. CDR3 length: 14 amino acids. CDR3 loop: CSVESENMNTEAFF. The CDR3 DNA reads TGCAGCGTTGAATCGGAGAATATGAACACTGAAGCTTTCTTT.

This clone has a handful of counts. The V call is TRBV28, the J call TRBJ2-7; the D is unclear. The CDR3 covers 13 residues. V dropped 5 bases and J dropped 3 bases, with 11 bases sitting between them. Germline V gene data show CDR1 as MDHEN and CDR2 as SYDVKM. In DNA, the CDR3 is TGTGCCAGCAGTCCTCTCTCAGACTACGAGCAGTACTTC. It specifies CASSPLSDYEQYF.

In this sample, this clone turned up a few times. The chain carries TRBV6-6 and TRBJ2-3, with 11 bases fitting TRBD1. Germline assignment: CDR1 MNHNY and CDR2 SVGAGI (reference sequence). V was pared by 4 bases and J by 0 bases, with 3 bases of the junction left unmatched. The CDR3 has 16 residues. For the CDR3, the DNA is TGTGCCAGCAGTTGGACAGGGGGCTCTAGCACAGATACGCAGTATTTT. Translation gives CASSWTGGSSTDTQYF.

This clone showed up just once. The chain is built from TRBV28 and TRBJ1-1, with TRBD1 identical over 7 bases. The V gene's germline CDR1 is MDHEN and CDR2 SYDVKM. The V and J ends lost 7 bases and 3 bases, in that order; junction bases with no gene match: 17. The CDR3 is made up of 17 amino acids. The CDR3 is CASTFTTGEFGDTEAFF. The CDR3 nucleotides read TGTGCCAGCACCTTCACAACAGGGGAATTCGGGGACACTGAAGCTTTCTTT. Full variable domain (missing parts from reference TRBV28 and TRBJ1-1): DVKVTQSSRYLVKRTGEKVFLECVQDMDHENMFWYRQDPGLGLRLIYFSYDVKMKEKGDIPEGYSVSREKKERFSLILESASTNQTSMYLCASTFTTGEFGDTEAFFGQGTRLTVV.

J is TRBJ2-5 and V is TRBV19; 9 positions match TRBD2. Germline V CDR1 and CDR2: LNHDA, SQIVND (reference sequence). The CDR3 length is 14 residues. Germline trimming cut 5 bases from V and 5 bases from J; bases unmatched to any gene: 6. CDR3 sequence: CASSLAGVDETQYF. The CDR3 nucleotides are TGTGCCAGTAGTTTAGCGGGAGTTGATGAGACCCAGTACTTC.

The genes are TRBV11-2 and TRBJ1-2, with a tentative D call TRBD1 (6 bases). V was pared by 1 base and J by 4 bases, with 10 bases between. CDR1 is SGHAT, CDR2 FQNNGV, per germline. The CDR3 is 14 amino acids. CDR3 amino acids: CASSLGLTGYGYTF. CDR3 nucleotide sequence: TGTGCCAGCAGCTTAGGATTGACAGGCTATGGCTACACCTTC.

The V and J genes are TRBV5-1 and TRBJ2-2; 7 bases are a match to TRBD2. V shed 1 base, J shed 4 bases, and the junction held 7 bases outside the gene matches. The CDR3 covers 16 residues. Germline values: CDR1 SGHRS, CDR2 YFSETQ. The CDR3 DNA is TGCGCCAGCAGCTTGATGGCTAGCGGTCCCACCGGGGAGCTGTTTTTT. As protein: CASSLMASGPTGELFF.

The chain has TRBV28 and TRBJ2-5, with D possibly being TRBD2 (5 bases). This CDR3 has 13 amino acids. Trimming left V 10 bases short and J 5 bases short, with 17 bases between. Germline V gene data show CDR1 as MDHEN and CDR2 as SYDVKM. The CDR3 here is CATLLRGRETQYF. The CDR3 DNA is TGTGCCACTCTTCTTCGAGGGCGGGAGACCCAGTACTTC.